The clone carrying this T cell receptor beta chain was seen a few times. Its antigen remains unknown. The CDR3 extends over 14 amino acids. V was clipped by 6 bases and J by 4 bases; unmatched bases: 8. Hyperthyroidism in the patients, aged 18 to 65, was newly diagnosed and under 2 months in duration. This sample is drawn from a study of T cells in Graves' hyperthyroidism and ophthalmopathy. Study findings and constraints: In the analysis, a 13 V-J model separated ophthalmopathy from stable hyperthyroidism.

Using RNA transcripts as the source, TCR beta CDR3 regions were amplified. The TCR CDR3 was amplified in a first-round RT-PCR using the HTBI primer set. TCRdb recomputed calls from the multiplex PCR reads with MiXCR, one row per CDR3 protein. The table shows hundreds of thousands of distinct CDR3 sequences, with around 16% occurring only once. The source is a woman aged 18-35 years with Graves' hyperthyroidism. Sequencing input: blood. V gene TRBV12-3 or TRBV12-4 combines with J gene TRBJ2-5, with TRBD1 identical over 7 bases. The CDR3 region has the DNA TGTGCCAGCAGGGATACAGGGGTCGTAGAGACCCAGTACTTC. Translation: CASRDTGVVETQYF.